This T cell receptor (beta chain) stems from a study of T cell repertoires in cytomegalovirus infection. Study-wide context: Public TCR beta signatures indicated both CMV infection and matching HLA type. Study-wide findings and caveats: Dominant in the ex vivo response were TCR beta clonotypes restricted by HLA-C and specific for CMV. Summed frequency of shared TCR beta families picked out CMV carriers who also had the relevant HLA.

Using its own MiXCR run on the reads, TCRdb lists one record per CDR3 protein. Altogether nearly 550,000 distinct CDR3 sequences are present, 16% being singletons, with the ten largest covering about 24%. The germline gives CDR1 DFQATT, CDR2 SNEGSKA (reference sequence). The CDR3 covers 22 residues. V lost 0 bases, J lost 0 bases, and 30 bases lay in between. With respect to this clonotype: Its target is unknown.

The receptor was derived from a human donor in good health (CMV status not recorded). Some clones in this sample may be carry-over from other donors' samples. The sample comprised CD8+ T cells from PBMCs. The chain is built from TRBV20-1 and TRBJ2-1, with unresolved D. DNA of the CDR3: TGCAGTGCTAGAGAGCCCGCTCGACGGAAGCAGGTCCCCAAGAGCTCCTACAATGAGCAGTTCTTC. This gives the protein CSAREPARRKQVPKSSYNEQFF.